The present entry profiles one T cell receptor (beta chain) with its context. Its antigen is currently unknown. This sample was included in a study of T cells and Merkel cell carcinoma outcomes. J gave up 4 bases and V 10 bases, and 12 bases lay outside the gene matches. The CDR3 extends over 15 amino acids. Germline lookup yields CDR1 SNHLY and CDR2 FYNNEI. Overall study results and limits: Reportedly, T-cell repertoire with density predicts Merkel cell carcinoma outcomes.

Assay used: immunoSEQ multiplex PCR; TCRdb lists only in-frame clones, some missing. This sample has 4,500 to 5,500 clones; 70% to 90% occur once, and the top ten carry less than 6%. The sample comprised tumor tissue from Merkel cell carcinoma. The gene calls are TRBV2 and TRBJ2-1; 8 positions agree with TRBD1. This clonotype was sampled from a human donor with Merkel cell carcinoma. CDR3: CANNDRTGPYNEQFF. The CDR3 region has the DNA TGTGCCAACAATGATAGGACAGGGCCTTACAATGAGCAGTTCTTC. The full variable domain, completed using reference TRBV2 and TRBJ2-1, is EPEVTQTPSHQVTQMGQEVILRCVPISNHLYFYWYRQILGQKVEFLVSFYNNEISEKSEIFDDQFSVERPDGSNFTLKIRSTKLEDSAMYFCANNDRTGPYNEQFFGPGTRLTVL.